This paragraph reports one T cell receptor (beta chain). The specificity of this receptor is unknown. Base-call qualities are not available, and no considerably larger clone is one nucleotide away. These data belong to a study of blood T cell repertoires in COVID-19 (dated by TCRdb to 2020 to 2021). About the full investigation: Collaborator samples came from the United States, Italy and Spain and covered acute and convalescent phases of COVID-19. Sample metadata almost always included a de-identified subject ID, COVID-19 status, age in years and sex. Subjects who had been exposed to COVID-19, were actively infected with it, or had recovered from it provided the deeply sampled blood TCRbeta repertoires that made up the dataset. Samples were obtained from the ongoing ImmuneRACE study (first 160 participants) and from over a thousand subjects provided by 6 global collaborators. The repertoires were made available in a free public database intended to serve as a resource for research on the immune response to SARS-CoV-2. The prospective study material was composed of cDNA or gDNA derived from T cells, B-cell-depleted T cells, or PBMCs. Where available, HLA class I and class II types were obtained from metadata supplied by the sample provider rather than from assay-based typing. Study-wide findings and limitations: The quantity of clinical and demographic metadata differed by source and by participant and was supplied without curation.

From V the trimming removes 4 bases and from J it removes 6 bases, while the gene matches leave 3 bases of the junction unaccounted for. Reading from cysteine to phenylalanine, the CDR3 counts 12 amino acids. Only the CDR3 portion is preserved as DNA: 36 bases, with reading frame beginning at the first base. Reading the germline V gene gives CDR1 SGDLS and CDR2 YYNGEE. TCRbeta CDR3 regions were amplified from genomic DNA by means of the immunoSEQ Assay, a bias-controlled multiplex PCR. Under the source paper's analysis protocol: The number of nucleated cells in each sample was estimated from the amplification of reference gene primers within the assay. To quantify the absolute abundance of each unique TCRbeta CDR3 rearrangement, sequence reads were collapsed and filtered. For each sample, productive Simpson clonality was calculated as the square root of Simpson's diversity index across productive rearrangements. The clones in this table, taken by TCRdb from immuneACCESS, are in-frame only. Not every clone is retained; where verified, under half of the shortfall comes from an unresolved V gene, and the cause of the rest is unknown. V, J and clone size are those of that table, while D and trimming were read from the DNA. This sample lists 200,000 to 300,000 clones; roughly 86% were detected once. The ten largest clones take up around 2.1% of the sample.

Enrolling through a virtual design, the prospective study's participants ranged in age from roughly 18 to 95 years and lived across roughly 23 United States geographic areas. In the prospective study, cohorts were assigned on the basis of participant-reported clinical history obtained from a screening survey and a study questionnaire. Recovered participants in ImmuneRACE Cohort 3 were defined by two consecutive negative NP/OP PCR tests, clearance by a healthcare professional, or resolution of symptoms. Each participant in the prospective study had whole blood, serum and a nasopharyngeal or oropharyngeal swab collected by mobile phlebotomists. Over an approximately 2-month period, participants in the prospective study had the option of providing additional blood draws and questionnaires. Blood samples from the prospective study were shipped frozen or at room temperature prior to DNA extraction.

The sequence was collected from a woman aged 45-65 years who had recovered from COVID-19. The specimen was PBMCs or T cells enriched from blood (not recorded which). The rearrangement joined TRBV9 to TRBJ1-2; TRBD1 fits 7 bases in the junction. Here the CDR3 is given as CASSLQGNGYTF. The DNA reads TGTGCCAGCAGCCTACAGGGGAATGGCTACACCTTC.